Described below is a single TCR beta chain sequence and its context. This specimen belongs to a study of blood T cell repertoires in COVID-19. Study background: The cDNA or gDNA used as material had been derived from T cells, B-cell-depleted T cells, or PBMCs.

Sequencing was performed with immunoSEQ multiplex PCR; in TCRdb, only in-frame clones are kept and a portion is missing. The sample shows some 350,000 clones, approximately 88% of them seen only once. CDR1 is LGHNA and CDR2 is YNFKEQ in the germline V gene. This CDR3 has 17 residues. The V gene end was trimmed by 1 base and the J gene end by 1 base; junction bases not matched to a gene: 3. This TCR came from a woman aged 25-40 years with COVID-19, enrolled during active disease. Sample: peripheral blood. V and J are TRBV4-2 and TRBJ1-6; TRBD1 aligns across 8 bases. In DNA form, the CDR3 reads TGTGCCAGCAGCCAAGGCAACAGGGGGTCCTATAATTCACCCCTCCACTTT. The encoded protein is CASSQGNRGSYNSPLHF.